Following are 6 T cell receptor beta chains from one sample sequenced in a study of shared clonotypes between healthy human individuals. Only in-frame clones appear in the TCRdb table, and some are missing; sequencing was by immunoSEQ multiplex PCR. The sample consists of around 620,000 clones, about 95% of them appearing once. Naive CD8 cells comprised CD45RO-negative, CCR7-positively selected cells, excluding terminally differentiated effector memory CD45RA+ cells. The sample taken for sequencing was naive CD8+ T cells sorted from blood. These receptors were taken from a woman aged 25 to 45 in good health.

The V gene is TRBV28, the J gene TRBJ2-7; 7 nucleotides agree with TRBD1. The CDR3 has 14 residues. The V gene's germline CDR1 is MDHEN and CDR2 SYDVKM. V trimming: 6 bases; J trimming: 3 bases; junction bases outside the gene matches: 8. In DNA form, the CDR3 reads TGTGCCAGCAGGGCCTGGACAGGCGGCTACGAGCAGTACTTC. Translated: CASRAWTGGYEQYF.

The rearrangement joins TRBV5-1 to TRBJ1-4, with D perhaps TRBD1 (6 bases). CDR3 length: 15 residues. Per germline, CDR1 SGHRS and CDR2 YFSETQ. Trimming pared 3 bases from V and 0 bases from J, leaving 9 bases between. The CDR3 is CASSSWTATNEKLFF. The CDR3 bases are TGCGCCAGCAGCTCCTGGACAGCAACTAATGAAAAACTGTTTTTT.

The chain uses TRBV11-2 and TRBJ2-7; no firm D call. Germline V gives CDR1 SGHAT, CDR2 FQNNGV. The CDR3 runs 13 residues. The V end was cut by 5 bases, the J end by 7 bases, with 15 bases between. The CDR3 protein is CASSPTQLQEQYF. The CDR3 DNA sequence: TGTGCCAGCAGCCCCACACAGTTACAAGAGCAGTACTTC.

The chain carries TRBV6-5 and TRBJ2-3; no definite D call. The CDR3 is made up of 12 amino acids. Trimming left V 4 bases short and J 7 bases short, with 9 bases between. In germline, CDR1 is MNHEY, CDR2 SVGAGI. CDR3 amino acids: CASSSEAYTQYF. CDR3 DNA: TGTGCCAGCAGTTCTGAGGCATATACGCAGTATTTT.

J is TRBJ2-3 and V is TRBV28, with TRBD2 matching over 12 bases. This CDR3 has 17 amino acids. Germline CDR1 reads MDHEN; CDR2 reads SYDVKM. V dropped 5 bases and J dropped 2; count of bases not matched to a gene: 8. The CDR3 loop is CASSGASGRANTDTQYF. In DNA form, the CDR3 reads TGTGCCAGCAGTGGTGCTAGCGGGAGGGCCAACACAGATACGCAGTATTTT.

A word on this clone: This specimen includes other DNA sequences encoding the same CDR3. V gene TRBV27 combines with J gene TRBJ2-1; D is uncertain. The germline V gene has CDR1 MNHEY and CDR2 SMNVEV (reference sequence). V dropped 4 bases and J dropped 10 bases, with 8 bases sitting between them. CDR3 length: 11 residues. As DNA, the CDR3 is TGTGCCAGCAGTTCTCCGGGCGAGCAGTTCTTC. Amino acids: CASSSPGEQFF.